A selection of T cell receptor beta chains follows, all from one sample in a study of blood T cells in healthy people across ages. Each CDR3 protein gets one entry after TCRdb re-called the 5' RACE reads with MiXCR. The sample gives some 1,500,000 distinct CDR3 sequences, around 40% of which show up once; about 3.8% is in the top ten. Sequencing used blood. Receptor source: a woman younger than 35 in good health. CDR3s include the opening cysteine and the closing phenylalanine or tryptophan. Fields, in order: clone size, J gene, D gene, V gene, CDR3 DNA, CDR3 protein. D genes are given only for firm matches. Clone size is stated in some rows and not others, as once, few, many or a class when expanded.

>NA|TRBJ2-1|TRBD2|TRBV24-1
TGTGCCACCAGTGAGACCAGCGGGAGGGGCAATGAGCAGTTCTTC
CATSETSGRGNEQFF
>few|TRBJ2-2|TRBD2|TRBV25-1
TGTGCCAGCAGTGCTCCTAGCGGGGTTAGCGGGGAGCTGTTTTTT
CASSAPSGVSGELFF
>few|TRBJ1-5|NA|TRBV20-1
TGCAGTGCTAAGGGCGGCGTGGGCCAGCCCCAGCATTTT
CSAKGGVGQPQHF
>few|TRBJ1-1|NA|TRBV20-1
TGCAGTGCTAGGCAGGGGCGCTGGGGGGACACTGAAGCTTTCTTT
CSARQGRWGDTEAFF
>NA|TRBJ2-5|TRBD1|TRBV6-5
TGTGCCAGCAGTTACTCCTGGACAGGGGGTCAAGAGACCCAGTACTTC
CASSYSWTGGQETQYF
>NA|TRBJ2-5|TRBD1|TRBV6-6
TGTGCCAGCAGGGGACAGGGGGCGGCGGGAGAGACCCAGTACTTC
CASRGQGAAGETQYF
>few|TRBJ2-1|TRBD1|TRBV12-3/TRBV12-4
TGTGCCAGCAGCCGTTTCCGACAGGGTATCAATGAGCAGTTCTTC
CASSRFRQGINEQFF
>NA|TRBJ2-1|TRBD2|TRBV4-1
TGCGCCAGCAGCCACTCAGTAGCGGGAGGGTATAATGAGCAGTTCTTC
CASSHSVAGGYNEQFF
>NA|TRBJ1-1|NA|TRBV6-1
TGTGCCAGCAGTGAAAGGATGAGGGAGGCTTTCTTT
CASSERMREAFF
>NA|TRBJ2-1|NA|TRBV7-9
TGTGCCAGCAGCTTAGCGGGTCCAGTAGGCGAGCAGTTCTTC
CASSLAGPVGEQFF
>NA|TRBJ1-1|TRBD1|TRBV6-1
TGTGCCAGCAGTGAAAAAGCCGGGACAGGGAACACTGAAGCTTTCTTT
CASSEKAGTGNTEAFF
>few|TRBJ2-7|NA|TRBV7-9
TGTGCCAGCAGCTGGGGGGCTAGCTCCTACAATGAGCAGTACTTC
CASSWGASSYNEQYF
>many|TRBJ1-2|NA|TRBV6-6
TGTGCCAGCAGTTACAGGGCTAACTATGGCTACACCTTC
CASSYRANYGYTF
>NA|TRBJ2-1|NA|TRBV20-1
TGCAGTGCTAATCGGGAGCTAGGTGAGCAGTTCTTC
CSANRELGEQFF
>NA|TRBJ2-7|TRBD1|TRBV25-1
TGTGCCAGCAGTGATACAGGGGGATATTTGGGCGAGCAGTACTTC
CASSDTGGYLGEQYF
>NA|TRBJ2-2|TRBD2|TRBV9
TGTGCCAGCAGCCCCGGGGGGGGATACACCGGGGAGCTGTTTTTT
CASSPGGGYTGELFF
>NA|TRBJ2-3|NA|TRBV4-1
TGCGCCAGCAGCCAAGGTACTAGTCAGTCCAGAGAGACGCAGTATTTT
CASSQGTSQSRETQYF
>NA|TRBJ2-7|TRBD1|TRBV20-1
TGCAGTGCTAGAGATTGGGGACAGGGACTCTTCTACGAGCAGTACTTC
CSARDWGQGLFYEQYF
>NA|TRBJ2-6|NA|TRBV12-3/TRBV12-4
TGTGCCAGCAGTTTTGGGGCGGCGGGCTCTGGGGCCAACGTCCTGACTTTC
CASSFGAAGSGANVLTF
>NA|TRBJ2-7|TRBD2|TRBV6-2/TRBV6-3
TGTGCCAGCCGACGAGGGTCGGGACTAGTCTACGAGCAGTACTTC
CASRRGSGLVYEQYF
>NA|TRBJ1-1|TRBD1|TRBV4-3
TGCGCCAGCAGCCAAGACCTCGGGACAGGATCCTTGAACACTGAAGCTTTCTTT
CASSQDLGTGSLNTEAFF
>NA|TRBJ1-1|TRBD1|TRBV7-9
TGTGCCAGCAGCTCGTACAGGGGTCGAAACACTGAAGCTTTCTTT
CASSSYRGRNTEAFF
>once|TRBJ2-7|TRBD1|TRBV5-7
TGTGCCAGCAGCTGCCGGACAGGGGACAATGAGCAGTACTTC
CASSCRTGDNEQYF
>few|TRBJ1-4|TRBD1|TRBV7-9
TGTGCCAGCAGCACAGGGACAGGGAAAGTGTTTTTT
CASSTGTGKVFF
>NA|TRBJ2-1|TRBD2|TRBV20-1
TGCAGTGCTGGACTAGCGGGAGTAGGCAATGAGCAGTTCTTC
CSAGLAGVGNEQFF
>many|TRBJ2-7|TRBD1|TRBV12-3/TRBV12-4
TGTGCCAGCAGTCCATGGGACAGGGATACCTACGAGCAGTACTTC
CASSPWDRDTYEQYF
>NA|TRBJ2-7|NA|TRBV29-1
TGCAGCGTTGTTATTACGGGTCCCTACGAGCAGTACTTC
CSVVITGPYEQYF
>NA|TRBJ2-3|TRBD2|TRBV10-3
TGTGCCATCCTAGCGGGAGGAACAGATATGCAGTATTTT
CAILAGGTDMQYF
>few|TRBJ2-5|NA|TRBV20-1
TGCAGTGCTAACAGGGACGGAGAGACCCAGTACTTC
CSANRDGETQYF
>once|TRBJ1-2|NA|TRBV6-2/TRBV6-3
TGTGCCAGCAGTTACCGAAGGACGGAAACTAGGGGCTACACCTTC
CASSYRRTETRGYTF
>few|TRBJ1-5|NA|TRBV4-1
TGCGCCAGCAGCCAAACCGGACAGTATTATCAGCCCCAGCATTTT
CASSQTGQYYQPQHF
>NA|TRBJ2-1|TRBD2|TRBV7-2
TGTGCCAGCAGCTTAGTTCGGGGGGGCCGAGGTGAGCAGTTCTTC
CASSLVRGGRGEQFF
>NA|TRBJ2-5|NA|TRBV27
TGTGCCAGCAGACCCGACAGGATCCAAGAGACCCAGTACTTC
CASRPDRIQETQYF
>NA|TRBJ2-7|TRBD1|TRBV7-9
TGTGCCAGCACTAGCCGGACAGGGAGCTACGAGCAGTACTTC
CASTSRTGSYEQYF
>few|TRBJ2-7|NA|TRBV11-2
TGTGCCAGCAGCTTAGATGACAGGTTGTCCTACGAGCAGTACTTC
CASSLDDRLSYEQYF
>once|TRBJ2-2|NA|TRBV21-1
TGTGCCAGGACAGGGACAGAAAACACCGGGGAGCTGTTTTTT
CARTGTENTGELFF
>few|TRBJ1-2|TRBD1|TRBV14
TGTGCCAGCAGTCGGGACAGGGATTTTGGCTACACCTTC
CASSRDRDFGYTF
>NA|TRBJ1-1|NA|TRBV28
TGTGCCAGCAGTTTATTAGTAACAGGGAGTTGGGGCACTGAAGCTTTCTTT
CASSLLVTGSWGTEAFF
>NA|TRBJ2-5|NA|TRBV7-2
TGTGCCAGCAGCAGAACTAACACGGGACAAGAGACCCAGTACTTC
CASSRTNTGQETQYF
>NA|TRBJ2-7|TRBD2|TRBV27
TGTGCCAGCAGTCCCCGCCGGACTAGCTTCGACGAGCAGTACTTC
CASSPRRTSFDEQYF
>NA|TRBJ2-4|NA|TRBV7-9
TGTGCCAGCAGCTCAAAAAACCCCGGGACAGCCAAAAACATTCAGTACTTC
CASSSKNPGTAKNIQYF
>once|TRBJ2-2|NA|TRBV7-2
TGTGCCAGCAGCGCCAAGAATAAGGCCGGGGAGCTGTTTTTT
CASSAKNKAGELFF
>once|TRBJ2-7|NA|TRBV5-1
TGCGCCAGCAGCCAACGCGCTCCAAAAGGGGCCTACGAGCAGTACTTC
CASSQRAPKGAYEQYF
>few|TRBJ2-7|NA|TRBV6-2/TRBV6-3
TGTGCCAGCAGAAACAGGGATTACCGCTACGAGCAGTACTTC
CASRNRDYRYEQYF
>NA|TRBJ1-4|NA|TRBV15
TGTGCCACCAGCAGAGATGCGTGGGGGGATAATGAAAAACTGTTTTTT
CATSRDAWGDNEKLFF
>NA|TRBJ2-7|NA|TRBV6-5
TGTGCCAGCAGACCCCGGGACTTTACCACCTACGAGCAGTACTTC
CASRPRDFTTYEQYF
>NA|TRBJ1-1|TRBD1|TRBV29-1
TGCAGCGCATTTACAGGGGTAGTCACTGAAGCTTTCTTT
CSAFTGVVTEAFF
>NA|TRBJ2-1|NA|TRBV2
TGTGCCAGCGGTGACTCGGGGACTTCCACTTACAATGAGCAGTTCTTC
CASGDSGTSTYNEQFF
>many|TRBJ2-1|NA|TRBV5-6
TGTGCCAGCAGCTCCGGGCCGAGGGATGAGCAGTTCTTC
CASSSGPRDEQFF